This TCR beta chain was profiled in a study of T cell repertoires in cytomegalovirus infection (dated by TCRdb to the late 2010s). Some background on the complete study: Because public TCR beta signatures pointed to carriage of CMV infection together with the matching HLA type, the HLA type of each donor mattered for the analysis. Results and caveats for the whole study, not just this receptor: Cumulative frequency of public TCR beta family members discriminated carriers of CMV infection plus the relevant HLA type in this cohort and an independent approximately 360-donor cohort. The ex vivo response was dominated by HLA-C-restricted CMV-specific TCR beta clonotypes, and the single most frequent clonotype in two of eight donors was supplied by these HLA-C-restricted clonotypes.

This clonotype was seen just once. Which antigen it targets is not known. Base-call qualities are not available, and no considerably larger clone is one nucleotide away. One read provides weak support. The junction shows trimming of 3 bases on V and 4 bases on J, plus 10 bases between the germline ends. CDR1 and CDR2 (MDHEN, SYDVKM) derive from the germline V gene. Its CDR3 holds 13 amino acids, cysteine through phenylalanine. CDR3 DNA only is kept here, 39 bases in frame from base 1. Instrument on record: Illumina HiSeq 1500. TCRdb itself trimmed the public reads at Q25 with fastp, ran MiXCR and retained productive beta chains. CDR3 protein sequences are deduplicated, and each keeps its most common genes and DNA. The sample profile shows more than 650,000 distinct CDR3 sequences; under 40% of them were found once. The top ten constitute 2.8% of the sample.

Sequencing input: PBMCs. The receptor was derived from a human donor in good health (CMV status not recorded). Some clones in this sample may be carry-over from other donors' samples. The sequence links TRBV28 to TRBJ2-7; the D gene assignment is ambiguous. At the DNA level, the sequence is TGTGCCAGCAGTTTGAGAGGTCTTTACGAGCAGTACTTC. The resulting protein is CASSLRGLYEQYF. Full variable domain (CDR3 extended with the reference TRBV28 and TRBJ2-7 proteins): DVKVTQSSRYLVKRTGEKVFLECVQDMDHENMFWYRQDPGLGLRLIYFSYDVKMKEKGDIPEGYSVSREKKERFSLILESASTNQTSMYLCASSLRGLYEQYFGPGTRLTVT.